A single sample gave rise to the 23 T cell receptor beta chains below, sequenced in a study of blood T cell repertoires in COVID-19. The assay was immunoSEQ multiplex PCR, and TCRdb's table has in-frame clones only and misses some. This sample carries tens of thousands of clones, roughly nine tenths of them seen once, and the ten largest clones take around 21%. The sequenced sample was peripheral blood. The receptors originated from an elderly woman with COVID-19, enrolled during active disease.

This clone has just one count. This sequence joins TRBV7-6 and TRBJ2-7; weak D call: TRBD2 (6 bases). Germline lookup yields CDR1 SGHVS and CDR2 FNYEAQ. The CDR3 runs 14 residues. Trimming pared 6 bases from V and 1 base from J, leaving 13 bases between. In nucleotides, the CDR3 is TGTGCCAGCAGTCCGGGACTGACGTCCTACGAGCAGTACTTC. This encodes CASSPGLTSYEQYF. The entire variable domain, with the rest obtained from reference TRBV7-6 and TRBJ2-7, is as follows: GAGVSQSPRYKVTKRGQDVALRCDPISGHVSLYWYRQALGQGPEFLTYFNYEAQQDKSGLPNDRFSAERPEGSISTLTIQRTEQRDSAMYRCASSPGLTSYEQYFGPGTRLTVT.

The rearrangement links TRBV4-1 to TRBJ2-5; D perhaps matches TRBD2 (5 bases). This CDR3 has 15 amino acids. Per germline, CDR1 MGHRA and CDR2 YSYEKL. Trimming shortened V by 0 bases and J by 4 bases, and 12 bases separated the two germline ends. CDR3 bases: TGCGCCAGCAGCCAAGATTCCGGGGTCGGAGAGACCCAGTACTTC. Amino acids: CASSQDSGVGETQYF.

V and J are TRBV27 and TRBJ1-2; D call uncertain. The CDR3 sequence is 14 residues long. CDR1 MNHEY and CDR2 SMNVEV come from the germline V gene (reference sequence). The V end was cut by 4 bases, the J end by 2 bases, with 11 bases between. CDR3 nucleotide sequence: TGTGCCAGCAGTTCCCGAGGGCCGAACTATGGCTACACCTTC. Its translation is CASSSRGPNYGYTF.

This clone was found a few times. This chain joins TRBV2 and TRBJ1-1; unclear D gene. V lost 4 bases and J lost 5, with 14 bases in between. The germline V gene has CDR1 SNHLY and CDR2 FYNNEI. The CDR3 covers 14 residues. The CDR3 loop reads CASSAWGAVTEAFF. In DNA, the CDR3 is TGTGCCAGCAGTGCTTGGGGAGCGGTAACTGAAGCTTTCTTT. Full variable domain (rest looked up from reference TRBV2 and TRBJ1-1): EPEVTQTPSHQVTQMGQEVILRCVPISNHLYFYWYRQILGQKVEFLVSFYNNEISEKSEIFDDQFSVERPDGSNFTLKIRSTKLEDSAMYFCASSAWGAVTEAFFGQGTRLTVV.

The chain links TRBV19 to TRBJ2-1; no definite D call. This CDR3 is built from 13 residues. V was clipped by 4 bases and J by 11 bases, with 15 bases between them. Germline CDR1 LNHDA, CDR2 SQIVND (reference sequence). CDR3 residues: CASSNRGETKQFF. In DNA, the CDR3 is TGTGCCAGTAGTAACCGAGGCGAAACAAAGCAGTTCTTC.

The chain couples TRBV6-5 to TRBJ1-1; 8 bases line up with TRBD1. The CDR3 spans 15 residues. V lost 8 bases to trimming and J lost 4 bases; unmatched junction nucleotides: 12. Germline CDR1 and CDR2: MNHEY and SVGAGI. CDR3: CASHGSRTGGTEAFF. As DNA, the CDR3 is TGTGCCAGCCATGGGTCCCGAACAGGGGGCACTGAAGCTTTCTTT.

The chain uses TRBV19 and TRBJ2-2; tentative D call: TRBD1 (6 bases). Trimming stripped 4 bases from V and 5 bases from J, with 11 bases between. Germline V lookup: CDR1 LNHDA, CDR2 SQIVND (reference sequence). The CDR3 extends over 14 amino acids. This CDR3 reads CASSTTDRTGELFF. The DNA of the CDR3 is TGTGCCAGTAGTACTACCGACAGGACCGGGGAGCTGTTTTTT.

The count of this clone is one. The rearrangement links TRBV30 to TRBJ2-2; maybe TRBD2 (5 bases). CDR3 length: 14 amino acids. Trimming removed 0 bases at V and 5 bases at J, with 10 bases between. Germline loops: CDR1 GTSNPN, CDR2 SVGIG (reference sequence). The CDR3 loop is CAWSVGGLTGELFF. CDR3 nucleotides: TGTGCCTGGAGTGTTGGAGGTTTGACCGGGGAGCTGTTTTTT. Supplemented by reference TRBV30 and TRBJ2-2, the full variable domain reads SQTIHQWPATLVQPVGSPLSLECTVEGTSNPNLYWYRQAAGRGLQLLFYSVGIGQISSEVPQNLSASRPQDRQFILSSKKLLLSDSGFYLCAWSVGGLTGELFFGEGSRLTVL.

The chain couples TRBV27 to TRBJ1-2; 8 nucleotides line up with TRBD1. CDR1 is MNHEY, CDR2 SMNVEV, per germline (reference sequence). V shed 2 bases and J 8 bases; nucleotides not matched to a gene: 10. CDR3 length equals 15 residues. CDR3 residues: CASSLNLDRVNGYTF. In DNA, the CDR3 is TGTGCCAGCAGTTTAAATCTGGACAGGGTAAACGGCTACACCTTC.

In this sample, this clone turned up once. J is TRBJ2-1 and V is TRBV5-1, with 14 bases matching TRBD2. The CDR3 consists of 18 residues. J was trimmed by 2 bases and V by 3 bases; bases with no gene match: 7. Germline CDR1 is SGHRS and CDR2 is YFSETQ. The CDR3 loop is CASSSPMTSGGAYNEQFF. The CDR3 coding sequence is TGCGCCAGCAGCTCACCGATGACTAGCGGGGGGGCCTACAATGAGCAGTTCTTC.

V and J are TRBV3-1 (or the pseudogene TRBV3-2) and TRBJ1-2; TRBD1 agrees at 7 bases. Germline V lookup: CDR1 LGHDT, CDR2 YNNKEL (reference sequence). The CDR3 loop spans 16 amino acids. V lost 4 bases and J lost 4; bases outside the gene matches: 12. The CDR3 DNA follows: TGTGCCAGCAGCCCCGGTAGCGGACAGGCCATCTATGGCTACACCTTC. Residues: CASSPGSGQAIYGYTF.

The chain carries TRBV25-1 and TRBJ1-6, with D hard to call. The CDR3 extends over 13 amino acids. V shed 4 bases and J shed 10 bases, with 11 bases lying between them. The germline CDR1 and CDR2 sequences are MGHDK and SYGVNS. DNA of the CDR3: TGTGCCAGCAGTGGAGGGTTCGGGTCACCCCTCCACTTT. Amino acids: CASSGGFGSPLHF.

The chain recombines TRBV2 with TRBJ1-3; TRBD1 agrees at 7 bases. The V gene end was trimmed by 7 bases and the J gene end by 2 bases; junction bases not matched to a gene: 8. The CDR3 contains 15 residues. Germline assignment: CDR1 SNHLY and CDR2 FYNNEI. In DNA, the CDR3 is TGTGCCAGCACGACAGGGTTGAGGACTGGAAACACCATATATTTT. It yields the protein CASTTGLRTGNTIYF.

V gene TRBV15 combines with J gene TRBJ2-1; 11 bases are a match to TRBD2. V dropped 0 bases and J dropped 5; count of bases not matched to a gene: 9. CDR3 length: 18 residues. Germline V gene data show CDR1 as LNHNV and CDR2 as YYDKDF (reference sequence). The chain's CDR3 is CATSRDRETSGVHNEQFF. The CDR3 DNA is TGTGCCACCAGCAGAGATCGAGAGACTAGCGGGGTACACAATGAGCAGTTCTTC.

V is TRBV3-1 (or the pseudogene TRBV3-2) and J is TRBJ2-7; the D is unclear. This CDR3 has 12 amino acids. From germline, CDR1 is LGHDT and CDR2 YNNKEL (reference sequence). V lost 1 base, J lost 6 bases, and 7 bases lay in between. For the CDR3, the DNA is TGTGCCAGCAGCCAAGTTCCGGGCGAGCAGTACTTC. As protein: CASSQVPGEQYF.

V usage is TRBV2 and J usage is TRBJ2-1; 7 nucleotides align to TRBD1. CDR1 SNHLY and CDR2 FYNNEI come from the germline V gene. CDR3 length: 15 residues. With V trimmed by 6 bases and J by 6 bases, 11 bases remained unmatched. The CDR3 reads CASRGSRQGRNEQFF. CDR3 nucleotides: TGTGCCAGCAGGGGGTCAAGACAGGGACGCAATGAGCAGTTCTTC.

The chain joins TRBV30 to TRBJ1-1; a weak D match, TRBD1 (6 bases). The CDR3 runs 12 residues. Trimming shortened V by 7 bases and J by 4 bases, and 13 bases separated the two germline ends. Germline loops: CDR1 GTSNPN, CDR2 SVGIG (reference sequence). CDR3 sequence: CAYGQLGTEAFF. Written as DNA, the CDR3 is TGTGCCTATGGACAGCTGGGCACTGAAGCTTTCTTT. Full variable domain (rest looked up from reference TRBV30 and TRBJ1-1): SQTIHQWPATLVQPVGSPLSLECTVEGTSNPNLYWYRQAAGRGLQLLFYSVGIGQISSEVPQNLSASRPQDRQFILSSKKLLLSDSGFYLCAYGQLGTEAFFGQGTRLTVV.

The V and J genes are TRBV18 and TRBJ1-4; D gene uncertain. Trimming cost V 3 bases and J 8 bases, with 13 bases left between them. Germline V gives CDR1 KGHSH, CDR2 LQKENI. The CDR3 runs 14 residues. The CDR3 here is CASSPPPTREKLFF. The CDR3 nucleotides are TGTGCCAGCTCACCCCCCCCGACACGGGAAAAACTGTTTTTT.

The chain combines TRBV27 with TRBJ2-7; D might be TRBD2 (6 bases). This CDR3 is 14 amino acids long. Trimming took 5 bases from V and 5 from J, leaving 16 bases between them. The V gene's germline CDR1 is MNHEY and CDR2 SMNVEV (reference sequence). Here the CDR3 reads CASSPDRGFHEQYF. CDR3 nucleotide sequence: TGTGCCAGCAGTCCCGACCGGGGGTTCCACGAGCAGTACTTC.

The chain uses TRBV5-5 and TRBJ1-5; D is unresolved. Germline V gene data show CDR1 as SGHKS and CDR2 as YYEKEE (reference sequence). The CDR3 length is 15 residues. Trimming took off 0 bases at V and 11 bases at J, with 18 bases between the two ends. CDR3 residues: CASSLAGTSNHAQHF. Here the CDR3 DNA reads TGTGCCAGCAGCTTGGCAGGTACCAGCAATCATGCCCAGCATTTT.

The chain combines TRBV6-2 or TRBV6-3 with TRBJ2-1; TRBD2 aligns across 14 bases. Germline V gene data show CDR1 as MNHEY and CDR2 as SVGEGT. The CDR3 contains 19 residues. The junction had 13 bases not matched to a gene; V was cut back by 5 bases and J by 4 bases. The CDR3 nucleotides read TGTGCCAGCAGTCCCACGACGACTAGCGGGGGGGGTCGGTACAATGAGCAGTTCTTC. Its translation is CASSPTTTSGGGRYNEQFF.

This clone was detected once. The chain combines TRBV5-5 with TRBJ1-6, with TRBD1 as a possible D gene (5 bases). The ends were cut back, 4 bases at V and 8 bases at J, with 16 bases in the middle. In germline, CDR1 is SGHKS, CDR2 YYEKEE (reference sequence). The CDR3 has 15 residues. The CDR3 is CASSHGTDRYSPLHF. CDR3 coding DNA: TGTGCCAGCAGCCACGGGACTGATAGATATTCACCCCTCCACTTT. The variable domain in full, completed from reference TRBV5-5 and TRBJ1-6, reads DAGVTQSPTHLIKTRGQQVTLRCSPISGHKSVSWYQQVLGQGPQFIFQYYEKEERGRGNFPDRFSARQFPNYSSELNVNALLLGDSALYLCASSHGTDRYSPLHFGNGTRLTVT.

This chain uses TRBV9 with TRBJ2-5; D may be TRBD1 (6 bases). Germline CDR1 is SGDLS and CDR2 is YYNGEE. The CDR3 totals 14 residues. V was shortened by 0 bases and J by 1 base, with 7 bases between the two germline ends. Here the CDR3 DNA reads TGTGCCAGCAGCGTAGCGGACAGCCAAGAGACCCAGTACTTC. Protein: CASSVADSQETQYF.